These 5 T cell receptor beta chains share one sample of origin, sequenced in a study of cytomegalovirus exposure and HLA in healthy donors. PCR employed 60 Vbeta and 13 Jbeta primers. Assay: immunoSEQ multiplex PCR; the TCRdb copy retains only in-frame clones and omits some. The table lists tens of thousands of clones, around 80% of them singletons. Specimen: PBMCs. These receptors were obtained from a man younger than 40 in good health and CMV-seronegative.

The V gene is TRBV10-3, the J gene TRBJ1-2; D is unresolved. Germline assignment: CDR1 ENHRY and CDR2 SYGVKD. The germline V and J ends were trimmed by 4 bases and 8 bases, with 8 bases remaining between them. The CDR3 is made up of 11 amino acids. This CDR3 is CAISGVQGYTF. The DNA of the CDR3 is TGTGCCATCAGTGGAGTACAGGGCTACACCTTC.

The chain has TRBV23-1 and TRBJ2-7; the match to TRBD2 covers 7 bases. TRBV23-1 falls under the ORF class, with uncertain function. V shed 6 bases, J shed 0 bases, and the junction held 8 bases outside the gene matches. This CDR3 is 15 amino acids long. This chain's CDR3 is CASRPVGGSSYEQYF. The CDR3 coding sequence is TGCGCCAGCAGACCTGTCGGGGGGAGCTCCTACGAGCAGTACTTC.

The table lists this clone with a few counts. CDR3 DNA: TGTGCCAGCAGCTATGGGGCATCGCCCCAGCATTTT. It encodes CASSYGASPQHF. V and J are TRBV28 and TRBJ1-5; perhaps TRBD1 as D (5 bases). V was cut by 6 bases and J by 9 bases, with 12 bases left in between. Germline V CDR1 and CDR2: MDHEN, SYDVKM. This CDR3 has 12 residues.

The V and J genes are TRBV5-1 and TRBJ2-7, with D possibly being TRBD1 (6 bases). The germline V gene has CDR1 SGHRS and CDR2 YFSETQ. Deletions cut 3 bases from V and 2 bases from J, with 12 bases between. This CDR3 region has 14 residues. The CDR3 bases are TGCGCCAGCAGCTGGCAGGGGAGACCCTACGAGCAGTACTTC. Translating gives CASSWQGRPYEQYF.

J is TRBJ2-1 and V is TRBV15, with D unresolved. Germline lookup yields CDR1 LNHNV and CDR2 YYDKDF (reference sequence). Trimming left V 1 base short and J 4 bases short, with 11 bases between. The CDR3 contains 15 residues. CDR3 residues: CATSRAQRMYNEQFF. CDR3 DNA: TGTGCCACCAGCAGAGCGCAGAGGATGTACAATGAGCAGTTCTTC.